The clone carrying this TCR beta chain has a count of ten or more. No antigen is known for it. CDR1 and CDR2 (germline): LGHDT, YNNKEL (reference sequence). The CDR3 runs to 15 residues. Germline trimming cut 4 bases from V and 2 bases from J; bases unmatched to any gene: 5. The data originate from a study of neurological immune-mediated disorders. Study-wide points: CDR3 amino acid sequences of expanded clones were not shared across subjects, a result suggesting private repertoires in all groups. It was the repertoires of 18 of 34 multiple sclerosis patients that phylogenetic grouping placed in one related-CDR3 cluster, which is a possible signature.

The cDNA came from 5'RACE, which used 10-nucleotide random UMIs. One entry per CDR3 protein results from TCRdb running MiXCR on the 5' RACE reads. The sample records 55,000 or so distinct CDR3 sequences, approximately 3.6% being singletons. Use was made of approximately 980,000 CD4+ or CD8+ T cells in sorted libraries. This TCR was recovered from a woman aged 40 to 55 with multiple sclerosis. The V call is TRBV3-1, the J call TRBJ2-7, with 10 positions matching TRBD2. Material for sequencing was CD4+ T cells from blood. CDR3 region: CASSPVAGGTYEQYF. In DNA, the CDR3 is TGTGCCAGCAGCCCCGTAGCGGGGGGAACCTACGAGCAGTACTTC.